The TCR beta chain under discussion was sequenced for a study of blood T cell repertoires in COVID-19. TCRdb's table, derived via immunoSEQ multiplex PCR, lists solely in-frame clones and lacks some. Of almost 350,000 clones detected, about 90% appear once; the ten largest clones hold just over 1%. The trim removed 0 bases at V and 3 bases at J, leaving 1 base unmatched. This CDR3 is built from 15 residues. CDR1 is SGHRS and CDR2 is YFSETQ in the germline V gene. The TCR was taken from a woman in her 30s who had been exposed to COVID-19. The chain combines TRBV5-1 with TRBJ2-3; 10 bases are shared with TRBD1. Sequencing input: PBMCs or T cells enriched from blood (not recorded which). This CDR3 reads CASSLGGQGTDTQYF. The CDR3 nucleotides read TGCGCCAGCAGCTTGGGGGGACAGGGGACAGATACGCAGTATTTT. Variable domain in full (rest from reference TRBV5-1 and TRBJ2-3): KAGVTQTPRYLIKTRGQQVTLSCSPISGHRSVSWYQQTPGQGLQFLFEYFSETQRNKGNFPGRFSGRQFSNSRSEMNVSTLELGDSALYLCASSLGGQGTDTQYFGPGTRLTVL.